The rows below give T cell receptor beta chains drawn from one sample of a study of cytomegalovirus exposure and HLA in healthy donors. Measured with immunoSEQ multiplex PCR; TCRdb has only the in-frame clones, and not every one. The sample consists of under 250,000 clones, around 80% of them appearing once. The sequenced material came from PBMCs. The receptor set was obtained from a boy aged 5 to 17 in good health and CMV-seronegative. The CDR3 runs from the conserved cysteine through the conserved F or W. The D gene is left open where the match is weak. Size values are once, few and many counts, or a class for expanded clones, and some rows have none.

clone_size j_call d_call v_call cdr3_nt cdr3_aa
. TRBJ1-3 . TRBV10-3 TGTGCCATCGGGAGGGGGACGTACGGAAACACCATATATTTT CAIGRGTYGNTIYF
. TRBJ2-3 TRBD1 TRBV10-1 TGCGCCAGCAGGAGGGGACAGGGGGGCCCAGATACGCAGTATTTT CASRRGQGGPDTQYF
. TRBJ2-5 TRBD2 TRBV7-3 TGTGCCAGCAGCTTATCGGAGCGGGGGGATGAGACCCAGTACTTC CASSLSERGDETQYF
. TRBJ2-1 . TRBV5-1 TGCGCCAGCAGTTGGGACTTCTCCTACAATGAGCAGTTCTTC CASSWDFSYNEQFF
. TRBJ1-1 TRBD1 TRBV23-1 TGCGCCAGCAGTCAATCGGAGGGGGCCCACGTCAGGGACACTGAAGCTTTCTTT CASSQSEGAHVRDTEAFF
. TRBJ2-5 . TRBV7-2 TGTGCCAGCAGCTTAAAAGCCGAGCCCGCGGGCGGGTCCCAGTACTTC CASSLKAEPAGGSQYF
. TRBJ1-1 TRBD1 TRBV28 TGTGCCAGCAGCCCTCGGGGACAGAGAACCACTGAAGCTTTCTTT CASSPRGQRTTEAFF
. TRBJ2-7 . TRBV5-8 TGTGCCAGCAGCTTGGTAACAGTATCACCCTCCTACGAGCAGTACTTC CASSLVTVSPSYEQYF
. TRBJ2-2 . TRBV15 TGTGCCACCAGCAGAGATGGGCTCCCATCCAGGACGGGGATGTTTTTT CATSRDGLPSRTGMFF
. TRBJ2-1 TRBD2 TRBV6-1 TGTGCCAGCAGTGAAGTTGGCGGGGGGGCCGGTGATGAGCAGTTCTTC CASSEVGGGAGDEQFF
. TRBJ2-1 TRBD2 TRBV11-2 TGTGCCAGCAGCTTAGAAAGGACTAGCGGGATCTACAATGAGCAGTTCTTC CASSLERTSGIYNEQFF
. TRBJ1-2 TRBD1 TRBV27 TGTGCCAGCAGTCTAACAGGGGCTGCCTATGGCTACACCTTC CASSLTGAAYGYTF
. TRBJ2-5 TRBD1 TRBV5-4 TGTGCCAGCAGCTTGATAGGGGGCCGGGAGACCCAGTACTTC CASSLIGGRETQYF
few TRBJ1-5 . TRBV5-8 TGTGCCAGCAGCTTGGCACGGGATCAGCCCCAGCATTTT CASSLARDQPQHF
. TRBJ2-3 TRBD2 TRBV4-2 TGTGCCAGCAGCCAAGAGCTCGTAGCGGGAGTGGGAGATACGCAGTATTTT CASSQELVAGVGDTQYF
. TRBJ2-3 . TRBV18 TGTGCCAGCTCACCACCGGACAGTGATGCAGATACGCAGTATTTT CASSPPDSDADTQYF
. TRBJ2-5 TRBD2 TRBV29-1 TGCAGCGTTGAAAACTCCGGCTCCTATCTAGCGGGACTTCAGTACCAAGAGACCCAGTACTTC CSVENSGSYLAGLQYQETQYF
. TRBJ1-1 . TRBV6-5 TGTGCCAGCAGTACGATCTGGGGCCAAGCTTTCTTT CASSTIWGQAFF
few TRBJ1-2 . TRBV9 TGTGCCAGCAGCCCCCAGACGGGGTACTATGGCTACACCTTC CASSPQTGYYGYTF
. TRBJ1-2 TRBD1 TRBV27 TGTGCCAGCAGTTCGAGGACAGGGGGCGGGTATGGCTACACCTTC CASSSRTGGGYGYTF
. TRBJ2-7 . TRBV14 TGTGCCAGCAGCGGTCGGGTCCACTCCTACGAGCAGTACTTC CASSGRVHSYEQYF
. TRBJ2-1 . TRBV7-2 TGTGCCAGCAGCTCCAGGGTTTTTAATGAGCAGTTCTTC CASSSRVFNEQFF
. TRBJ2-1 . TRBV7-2 TGTGCCAGCAGCTCGGGGAGAGTTGAGCAGTTCTTC CASSSGRVEQFF
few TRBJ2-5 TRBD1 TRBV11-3 TGTGCCAGCAGCTGGAATAAACAGGGGGCCTTAGTAGAGACCCAGTACTTC CASSWNKQGALVETQYF
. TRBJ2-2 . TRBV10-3 TGTGCCATTCCCTTTGGGCAGGGAGGAGACACCGGGGAGCTGTTTTTT CAIPFGQGGDTGELFF
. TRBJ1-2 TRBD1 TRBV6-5 TGTGCCAGCAGCACAGGGGGCTCTAACTATGGCTACACCTTC CASSTGGSNYGYTF
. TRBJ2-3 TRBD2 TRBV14 TGTGCCAGCAGCCAAGCGGACAGGGGACTAGCGGGCCACACAGATACGCAGTATTTT CASSQADRGLAGHTDTQYF
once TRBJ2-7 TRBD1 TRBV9 TGTGCCAGCAGCGATCGGACAGGCTTCTCCTACGAGCAGTACTTC CASSDRTGFSYEQYF
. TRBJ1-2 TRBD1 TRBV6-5 TGTGCCACGCAGAGGGGGCCGTATGGCTACACCTTC CATQRGPYGYTF
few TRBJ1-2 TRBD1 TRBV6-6 TGTGCCAGCATCTCGAGGGGGCGCGGTGACTATGGCTACACCTTC CASISRGRGDYGYTF
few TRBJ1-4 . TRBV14 TGTGCCAGCAGCCAAGATCATGCCCTAGCAACTAATGAAAAACTGTTTTTT CASSQDHALATNEKLFF
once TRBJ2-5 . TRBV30 TGTGCCGGCGGGGAAAACCTGAGGGAGACCCAGTACTTC CAGGENLRETQYF
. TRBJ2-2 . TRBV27 TGTGCCAGCAGACGCACAGGGTCCGGGGAGCTGTTTTTT CASRRTGSGELFF
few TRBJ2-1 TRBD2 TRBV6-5 TGTGCCACTCTTCGGGGGGGCTATGGGAATGAGCAGTTCTTC CATLRGGYGNEQFF
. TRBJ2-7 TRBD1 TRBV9 TGTGCCAGCAGCCCTCCGGACAGGGGAAGAAACGAGCAGTACTTC CASSPPDRGRNEQYF
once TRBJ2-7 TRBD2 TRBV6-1 TGTGCCAGCAGCGAACTGCGCGGGGGTAGCATCGACGAGCAGTACTTC CASSELRGGSIDEQYF
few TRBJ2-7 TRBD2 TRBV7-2 TGTGCCAGCAGCTTAAGTCTAGCGGGAGAGCAGTACTTC CASSLSLAGEQYF
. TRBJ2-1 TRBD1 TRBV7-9 TGTGCCAGCAGCTTAGAAACAGGGGGGTTGGGGCAGTTCTTC CASSLETGGLGQFF
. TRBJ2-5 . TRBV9 TGTGCCAGCAGCGCGGGGGGGACAGCTGGAGAGACCCAGTACTTC CASSAGGTAGETQYF
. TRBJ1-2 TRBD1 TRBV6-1 TGTGCCAGCGCTTCTTTACAGGGGGCGGCCTATGGCTACACCTTC CASASLQGAAYGYTF
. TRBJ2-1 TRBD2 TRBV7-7 TGTGCTAGCAGCTTAGTACTAGCGGGGGGGCCTCGGTTCTTC CASSLVLAGGPRFF
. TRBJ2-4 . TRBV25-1 TGTGCCAGCGGAGGTCCGGGAGCTAACATTCAGTACTTC CASGGPGANIQYF
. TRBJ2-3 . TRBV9 TGTGCCAGCAGCTCCCAATCCCCCACAGATACGCAGTATTTT CASSSQSPTDTQYF
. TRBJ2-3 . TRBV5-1 TGCGCCAGCAGCTTTGAGGGAGATACGCAGTATTTT CASSFEGDTQYF
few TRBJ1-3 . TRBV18 TGTGCCAGCTCACCGGTCAGCTCTGGAAACACCATATATTTT CASSPVSSGNTIYF